This T cell receptor beta chain was observed in a study of human T cells and chemical hapten exposure. The overall study: Per-sample TCR yield variability stemmed mainly from small pooled library volume differences.

This clonotype was counted a few times. The antigen is undetermined. Blood, whole and unfractionated, served as the source for total RNA extraction. Study conclusions and caveats: TCRs at a frequency above 1 in 1000 stayed unchanged with DPC sensitization.

Individual cDNA molecules (in the library) carried attached unique molecular identifiers. Per the original methods: Sample TCR totals centred on a median of around 92,000, ranging about 23,224 to 700,000. MiXCR was run by TCRdb on the reads, yielding one entry per CDR3 protein. Here the V and J calls rest on TCRdb's processing, not on the authors' analysis. The sample carries 95,000 to 150,000 distinct CDR3 sequences, 6.5% to 10% recorded once. This receptor was identified in a human donor in good health. Some clones in this sample may be carry-over from other donors' samples. The sample was whole blood.

The CDR3 here is CASSLTGGLLGNTIYF. CDR3 DNA: TGTGCCAGCAGCCTTACAGGGGGATTGCTAGGAAACACCATATATTTT. This rearrangement joins TRBV13 to TRBJ1-3; 8 bases match TRBD1. After removal of 5 bases from V and 4 bases from J, the junction contained 10 bases not matched to a gene. The CDR3 extends over 16 amino acids. Germline lookup yields CDR1 PRHDT and CDR2 FYEKMQ (reference sequence).